These T cell receptor beta chains were read from a single sample in a study of identifying expanded T cells in peripheral blood. Produced via immunoSEQ multiplex PCR; TCRdb's table is partial and in-frame only. The data contain around 100,000 clones, around 89% of them singletons. The sample consisted of blood. Receptor source: a person aged 18 to 75 in good health. Both conserved end residues are part of each CDR3. D genes are given only for firm matches. Clone size is not always given. Where it is, it says once, few, many or a class for expanded clones.

J: TRBJ1-2
V: TRBV5-1
size: .
D: .
DNA: TGCGCCAGCAGCTTGTGGGGGGCGGACTATGGCTACACCTTC
CDR3: CASSLWGADYGYTF

J: TRBJ2-5
V: TRBV28
size: .
D: TRBD1
DNA: TGTGCCAGCAGTGTACCAGGGGGCGCGTTACCAACCCAGTACTTC
CDR3: CASSVPGGALPTQYF

J: TRBJ2-7
V: TRBV5-5
size: .
D: .
DNA: TGTGCCAGCAGCTTAGACATACAATACTACGAGCAGTACTTC
CDR3: CASSLDIQYYEQYF

J: TRBJ1-1
V: TRBV11-3
size: .
D: TRBD1
DNA: TGTGCCAGCAGCCACGGGACAGGGGGAATAGCTTTCTTT
CDR3: CASSHGTGGIAFF

J: TRBJ1-2
V: TRBV10-3
size: .
D: .
DNA: TGCGCCATCAGTGAGAACCCAGTCTACTATGGCTACACCTTC
CDR3: CAISENPVYYGYTF

J: TRBJ1-2
V: TRBV28
size: .
D: .
DNA: TGTGCCAGCAAAGGGGGTACGGGTGGCTATGGCTACACCTTC
CDR3: CASKGGTGGYGYTF

J: TRBJ1-1
V: TRBV29-1
size: once
D: TRBD1
DNA: TGCAGCGCCCAACAGGGGAAATCCGAAGCTTTCTTT
CDR3: CSAQQGKSEAFF

J: TRBJ2-3
V: TRBV18
size: .
D: TRBD2
DNA: TGTGCCAGCTCACCACCGGGGCTAGCGGGGAGCACAGATACGCAGTATTTT
CDR3: CASSPPGLAGSTDTQYF

J: TRBJ2-7
V: TRBV10-3
size: .
D: TRBD1
DNA: TGTGCCATCAGTGAGGACAGGGTTTGGGTCGAGCAGTACTTC
CDR3: CAISEDRVWVEQYF

J: TRBJ1-5
V: TRBV7-9
size: .
D: .
DNA: TGTGCCAGCAGCTTAGTTCGCGTGACAGGCAGCAATCAGCCCCAGCATTTT
CDR3: CASSLVRVTGSNQPQHF

J: TRBJ2-7
V: TRBV5-6
size: .
D: .
DNA: TGTGCCAGCAGAGTCGGGGGATCTTACTCCTACGAGCAGTACTTC
CDR3: CASRVGGSYSYEQYF

J: TRBJ1-4
V: TRBV5-6
size: .
D: .
DNA: TGTGCCAGCAGGGGCTGGGGGGCCAGGGAAAAACTGTTTTTT
CDR3: CASRGWGAREKLFF

J: TRBJ1-2
V: TRBV9
size: .
D: TRBD1
DNA: TGTGCCAGCAGCGTAGGGACAGGCTCTAACTATGGCTACACCTTC
CDR3: CASSVGTGSNYGYTF

J: TRBJ2-5
V: TRBV18
size: .
D: .
DNA: TGTGCCAGCTCACCGGGCCAGACCCAGTACTTC
CDR3: CASSPGQTQYF

J: TRBJ2-1
V: TRBV4-3
size: few
D: TRBD2
DNA: TGCGCCAGCAGCCAGGGACCAGGGTTCGGGGGGTACAATGAGCAGTTCTTC
CDR3: CASSQGPGFGGYNEQFF

J: TRBJ2-1
V: TRBV2
size: once
D: TRBD2
DNA: TGTGCCAGCAGTGACGTAGGGACTAGCGTCAATGAGCAGTTCTTC
CDR3: CASSDVGTSVNEQFF

J: TRBJ2-2
V: TRBV2
size: .
D: TRBD2
DNA: TGTGCCAGCAGAGGACTAGCGGGGGATACCGGGGAGCTGTTTTTT
CDR3: CASRGLAGDTGELFF

J: TRBJ2-2
V: TRBV6-4
size: .
D: .
DNA: TGTGCCAGCAGTGACTCGAGCAGGCTTTGGACCGGGGAGCTGTTTTTT
CDR3: CASSDSSRLWTGELFF

J: TRBJ2-7
V: TRBV19
size: once
D: .
DNA: TGTGCCAGTAGTAAGTGGGACAATTGGGAGCAGTACTTC
CDR3: CASSKWDNWEQYF

J: TRBJ1-4
V: TRBV6-5
size: .
D: TRBD1
DNA: TGTGCCAGCAGTTACCAGCGGACAGGGGAAAAACTGTTTTTT
CDR3: CASSYQRTGEKLFF

J: TRBJ2-2
V: TRBV7-2
size: .
D: .
DNA: TGTGCCAGCAGCTATCCCGTGGGGGGGCTGTTTTTT
CDR3: CASSYPVGGLFF

J: TRBJ2-7
V: TRBV7-2
size: .
D: TRBD2
DNA: TGTGCCAGCACCGTCGTTGTAGCGGGGGGAGGCGAGCAGTACTTC
CDR3: CASTVVVAGGGEQYF

J: TRBJ2-5
V: TRBV9
size: .
D: .
DNA: TGTGCCAGCAGCGTTTTCCCAGACCAAGAGACCCAGTACTTC
CDR3: CASSVFPDQETQYF

J: TRBJ2-2
V: TRBV6-6
size: .
D: TRBD1
DNA: TGTGCCAGCAAATGGGGACAGTTGATTGGCACCGGGGAGCTGTTTTTT
CDR3: CASKWGQLIGTGELFF

J: TRBJ2-6
V: TRBV4-3
size: .
D: TRBD1
DNA: TGCGCCAGCAGCCCAGGGGGCTTCAACTCTGGGGCCAACGTCCTGACTTTC
CDR3: CASSPGGFNSGANVLTF

J: TRBJ2-3
V: TRBV5-1
size: .
D: TRBD2
DNA: TGCGCCAGCAGCTTGGGGCTAGCGGGGGGGCCCTACACAGATACGCAGTATTTT
CDR3: CASSLGLAGGPYTDTQYF

J: TRBJ2-3
V: TRBV4-2
size: .
D: .
DNA: TGTGCCAGCAGCCAGGGGGCCTTCCAAAACACAGATACGCAGTATTTT
CDR3: CASSQGAFQNTDTQYF

J: TRBJ1-1
V: TRBV7-2
size: .
D: TRBD1
DNA: TGTGCCAGCAGCGGGACAGGGGGCACTGAAGCTTTCTTT
CDR3: CASSGTGGTEAFF

J: TRBJ2-5
V: TRBV4-1
size: .
D: .
DNA: TGCGCCAGCAGCTTGCAGGGTTACCAAGAGACCCAGTACTTC
CDR3: CASSLQGYQETQYF

J: TRBJ2-7
V: TRBV27
size: .
D: .
DNA: TGTGCCAGCAGTTTAGGTTACGAGCAGTACTTC
CDR3: CASSLGYEQYF

J: TRBJ2-7
V: TRBV27
size: .
D: TRBD2
DNA: TGTGCCAGCAGTTTGGAGGGGCTAGCGGGCCTCCGGTACTTC
CDR3: CASSLEGLAGLRYF

J: TRBJ1-2
V: TRBV6-5
size: .
D: .
DNA: TGTGCCAGCAGTTATTCGGAGACAGGCATCTATGGCTACACCTTC
CDR3: CASSYSETGIYGYTF

J: TRBJ2-5
V: TRBV11-2
size: .
D: TRBD1
DNA: TGTGCCAGCAGCTCCGGGACAGGGGGACCAGAGACCCAGTACTTC
CDR3: CASSSGTGGPETQYF

J: TRBJ1-1
V: TRBV7-2
size: .
D: .
DNA: TGTGCCAGCAGCTTAGCGCCAGGGCGGTCGAACACTGAAGCTTTCTTT
CDR3: CASSLAPGRSNTEAFF

J: TRBJ2-7
V: TRBV11-2
size: .
D: .
DNA: TGTGCCAGCACCATAAATCCGGCGGCCGAGCAGTACTTC
CDR3: CASTINPAAEQYF

J: TRBJ2-7
V: TRBV2
size: .
D: .
DNA: TGTGCCAGCACGTTAGGCCCTCCGCCCGGACAGTCCTACGAGCAGTACTTC
CDR3: CASTLGPPPGQSYEQYF

J: TRBJ2-7
V: TRBV6-5
size: .
D: .
DNA: TGTGCCAGATTCCCTAAGTCCGGTTCCTACGAGCAGTACTTC
CDR3: CARFPKSGSYEQYF

J: TRBJ1-2
V: TRBV4-3
size: few
D: .
DNA: TGCGCCAGCAGTCAAGATAGGGGCGGATATGGCTACACCTTC
CDR3: CASSQDRGGYGYTF

J: TRBJ2-7
V: TRBV7-8
size: once
D: .
DNA: TGTGCCAGCAGCTTAGCAGGGGGTATTGTCTACGAGCAGTACTTC
CDR3: CASSLAGGIVYEQYF

J: TRBJ2-3
V: TRBV2
size: .
D: TRBD2
DNA: TGTGCCAGCCCTATACTAGCGGGAAGCACAGATACGCAGTATTTT
CDR3: CASPILAGSTDTQYF

J: TRBJ2-3
V: TRBV6-5
size: .
D: .
DNA: TGTGCCAGCAGTTACTCCTGGCAGGTTGGAGATACGCAGTATTTT
CDR3: CASSYSWQVGDTQYF

J: TRBJ1-2
V: TRBV15
size: .
D: .
DNA: TGTGCCACCAGCAGAGATCCTGGGGGTAATGGCTACACCTTC
CDR3: CATSRDPGGNGYTF